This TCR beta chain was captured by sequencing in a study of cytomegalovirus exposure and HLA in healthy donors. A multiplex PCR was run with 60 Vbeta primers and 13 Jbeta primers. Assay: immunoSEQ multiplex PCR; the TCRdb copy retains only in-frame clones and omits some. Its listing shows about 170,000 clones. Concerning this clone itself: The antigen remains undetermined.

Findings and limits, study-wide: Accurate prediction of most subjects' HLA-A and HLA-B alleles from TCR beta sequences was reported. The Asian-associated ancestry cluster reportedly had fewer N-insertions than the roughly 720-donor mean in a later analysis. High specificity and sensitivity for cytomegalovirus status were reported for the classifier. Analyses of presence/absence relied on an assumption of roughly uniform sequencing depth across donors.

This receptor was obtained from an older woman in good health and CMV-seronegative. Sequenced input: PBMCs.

The CDR3 region has the DNA TGTGCCACCAGCAGAGGGGGGGGTGCTAATGAAAAACTGTTTTTT. This gives the protein CATSRGGGANEKLFF. This chain links TRBV15 with TRBJ1-4, with a tentative D call TRBD1 (5 bases). Trimming stripped 1 base from V and 3 bases from J, with 9 bases between. The CDR3 is 15 residues long. Germline V gene sequence: CDR1 LNHNV, CDR2 YYDKDF (reference sequence). Using reference TRBV15 and TRBJ1-4 for the parts outside the CDR3, the full variable domain is DAMVIQNPRYQVTQFGKPVTLSCSQTLNHNVMYWYQQKSSQAPKLLFHYYDKDFNNEADTPDNFQSRRPNTSFCFLDIRSPGLGDTAMYLCATSRGGGANEKLFFGSGTQLSVL.